This T cell receptor (beta chain) was identified in a study of T cell responses to AZD1222 COVID-19 vaccine (dated by TCRdb to the early 2020s). Concerning the study at large: AZD1222 recipients given second doses at about 4 weeks or at about 12 weeks were pooled, since spike-specific TCR depth and breadth were not found to differ between the two schedules. A total of over 230 trial participants underwent TCR sequencing, of whom some 210 received two doses of AZD1222 and about 25 received two doses of the MenACWY control vaccine. Enrollment into the trials was organized by age into subgroups of 18-55, 56-69 and 70-plus years, and those subgroups contained 148, 28 and 57 TCR-sequenced participants, respectively. What the study reported, not specific to this receptor: Only six AZD1222 recipients were SARS-CoV-2 seropositive at baseline, limiting conclusions about previously exposed vaccinees. The vaccine-associated CD4 TCRs covered the entire spike protein, and the dominant responses fell in regions 160-218 and 743-854. Reportedly, almost half of the unique spike-specific TCRs recognized epitopes lying outside the regions that are mutated in the B.1.351 and B.1.1.7 variants. After two AZD1222 doses, both the breadth and the depth of spike-specific TCRs were significantly higher than at day 0 and than in MenACWY recipients. The 56-69-year group was small, and its depth increase did not reach significance, likely because of low power. Because no samples from the day 14 peak response were available, repertoires could be characterized only after the peak T cell response. Participants were mostly white British, with more females than males. The authors suggested clonal diversity may have been underestimated.

CDR1 and CDR2 were assigned from the germline V gene as SGHAT and FQNNGV. From the cysteine through the phenylalanine, the CDR3 covers 15 amino acids. Only the CDR3 part of the read is kept: 45 bases, read in frame from the first base. The V end loses 0 bases and the J end loses 1 base, and a stretch of 9 bases separates them. The time point tag for this specimen amounts to: baseline before first vaccination. The vaccinee samples were drawn from two UK trials, COV001 and COV002, one of which was a single-blind randomized controlled phase 2/3 trial testing AZD1222 (ChAdOx1 nCoV-19) in healthy adults. For TCRbeta chain sequencing, PBMC samples from trial participants were taken at day 0 and at day 28 after the second dose. The CDR3 regions of human TCRbeta chains were analyzed by immunosequencing. Under the source paper's analysis protocol: TCRs in the repertoires were matched against a reference library of SARS-CoV-2-specific TCRs that had been generated with the MIRA antigen-specificity platform. Breadth meant the fraction of unique TCRs that were SARS-CoV-2-associated, whereas depth meant the fraction of total T cells that were SARS-CoV-2-associated. Using the MIRA data, every spike-specific TCR was mapped to the spike region that the TCR reacted to and assigned to either a CD4 or a CD8 class. Log10-transformed breadth and depth values were compared by one-way ANOVA with Sidak's multiple comparisons tests. In its TCRdb copy, this immuneACCESS table keeps in-frame sequences only and misses some clones. Where compared with another copy, unresolved V genes explain less than half of these, and the others have no known cause. Clone size and the V and J calls come from that table; the DNA yielded D and trimming. Within this sample are more than 85,000 clones, with 70% to 90% of them counted one time only. The ten largest clones capture approximately 7.9% of the sample.

As regards this clone: Its antigen remains unidentified. Per-base quality was not reported, and no clone a single base away is much larger than it.

The clonotype originates from an adult in good health. Recombination joined TRBV11-2 with TRBJ2-5; the D gene is possibly TRBD1, with 6 bases matching. Sequencing was performed on peripheral blood, taken on day 0 of AZD1222 vaccination. The DNA is TGTGCCAGCAGCTTAGAGCCGGACAGCCAAGAGACCCAGTACTTC. Its product reads: CASSLEPDSQETQYF.